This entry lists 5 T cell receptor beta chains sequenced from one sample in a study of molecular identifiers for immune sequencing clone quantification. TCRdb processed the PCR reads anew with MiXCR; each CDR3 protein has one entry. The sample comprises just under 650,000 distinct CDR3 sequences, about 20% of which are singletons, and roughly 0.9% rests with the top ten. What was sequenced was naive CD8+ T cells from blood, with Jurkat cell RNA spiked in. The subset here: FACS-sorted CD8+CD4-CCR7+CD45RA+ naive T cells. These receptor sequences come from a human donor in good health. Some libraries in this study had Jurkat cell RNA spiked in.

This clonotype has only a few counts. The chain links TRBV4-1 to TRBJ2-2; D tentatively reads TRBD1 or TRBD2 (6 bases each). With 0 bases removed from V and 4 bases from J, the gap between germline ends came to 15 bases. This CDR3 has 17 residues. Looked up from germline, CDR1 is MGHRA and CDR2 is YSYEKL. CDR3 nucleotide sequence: TGCGCCAGCAGCCAAGACGGGGGCCACCGGGGCACCGGGGAGCTGTTTTTT. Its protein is CASSQDGGHRGTGELFF.

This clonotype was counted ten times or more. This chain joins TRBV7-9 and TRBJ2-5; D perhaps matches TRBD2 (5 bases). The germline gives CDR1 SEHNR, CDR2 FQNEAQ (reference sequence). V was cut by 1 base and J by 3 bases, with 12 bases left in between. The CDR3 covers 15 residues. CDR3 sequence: CASSLVDGREETQYF. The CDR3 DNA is TGTGCCAGCAGCTTAGTCGATGGGAGAGAAGAGACCCAGTACTTC.

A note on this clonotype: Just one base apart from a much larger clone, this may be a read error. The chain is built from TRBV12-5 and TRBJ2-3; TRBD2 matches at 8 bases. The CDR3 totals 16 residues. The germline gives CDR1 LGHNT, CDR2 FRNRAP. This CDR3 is CAGGLHGGAVTDTQYF. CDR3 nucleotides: TGTGCTGGTGGTTTGCACGGGGGGGCCGTCACAGATACGCAGTATTTT.

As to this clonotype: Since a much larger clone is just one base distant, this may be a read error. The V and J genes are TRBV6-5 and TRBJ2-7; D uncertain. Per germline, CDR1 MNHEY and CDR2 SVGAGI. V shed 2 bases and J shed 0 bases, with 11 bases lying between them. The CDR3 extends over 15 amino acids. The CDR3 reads CASSYTKGHSYEQYF. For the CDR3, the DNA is TGTGCCAGCAGTTACACGAAAGGTCACTCCTACGAGCAGTACTTC.

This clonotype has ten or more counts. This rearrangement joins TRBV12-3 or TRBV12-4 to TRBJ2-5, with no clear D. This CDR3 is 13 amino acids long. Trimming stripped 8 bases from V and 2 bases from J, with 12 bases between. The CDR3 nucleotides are TGTGCCAGCTTTGAGGCAGAGCAAGAGACCCAGTACTTC. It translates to CASFEAEQETQYF.